Only a few counts were recorded for the clone carrying this TCR beta chain. As yet, its antigen is unknown. Trimming shortened V by 4 bases and J by 4 bases, and 11 bases separated the two germline ends. The CDR3 runs to 14 residues. CDR1 is MGHDK, CDR2 SYGVNS, per germline. Profiling relied on immunoSEQ multiplex PCR, and the TCRdb table lists in-frame clones only, not all of them. The data hold 20,000 to 30,000 clones, with approximately 88% observed a single time. The data stem from a study of PD-L1 blockade in urothelial cancer. Study-level information: Median T cell yield per blood sample was 140,000 to 150,000 cells.

General study points: When pretreatment blood TCR clonality was below the median, it predicted better survival. At 3 weeks on treatment, tumor-associated clones expanded more with durable benefit.

For each patient, 1 to 8 samples were obtained, pretreatment and on-treatment. The sequence was obtained from a man aged 50 to 59 with urothelial cancer. The chain employs TRBV25-1 and TRBJ2-1, with D perhaps TRBD1 (5 bases). Material: PBMCs, obtained around atezolizumab (anti-PD-L1) treatment. DNA for the CDR3: TGTGCCAGCAGTGGGCGGACAAAATACAATGAGCAGTTCTTC. It translates to CASSGRTKYNEQFF.